A selection of T cell receptor beta chains follows, all from one sample in a study of T-cell reconstitution after alpha-beta-depleted transplantation in children. One entry per CDR3 protein results from TCRdb running MiXCR on the PCR reads. Among approximately 400,000 distinct CDR3 sequences listed, roughly 10% were seen once. Sequenced material: PBMCs from the stem cell graft donor, taken from the stem cell graft. These receptors all stem from a human donor who donated a stem cell graft to a child with acute myeloid leukemia. The CDR3 runs from the conserved cysteine through the conserved F or W. Fields, in order: J gene, clone size, D gene, V gene, CDR3 protein, CDR3 DNA. D genes are given only for firm matches. Size is omitted from some rows. Given values are once, few, many or a class for expanded clones.

TRBJ1-2,few,.,TRBV3-1,CASSPLFRENGYTF,TGTGCCAGCAGCCCCTTATTCAGGGAGAATGGCTACACCTTC
TRBJ1-5,many,TRBD1,TRBV12-3/TRBV12-4,CASSPDRGSNQPQHF,TGTGCCAGCAGTCCGGACAGGGGAAGCAATCAGCCCCAGCATTTT
TRBJ1-1,.,.,TRBV19,CASQGSGKNTEAFF,TGTGCCAGTCAAGGAAGTGGGAAGAACACTGAAGCTTTCTTT
TRBJ1-1,few,TRBD1,TRBV20-1,CSARDPQGAFQTEAFF,TGCAGTGCTAGAGATCCGCAGGGGGCGTTTCAGACTGAAGCTTTCTTT
TRBJ1-1,.,.,TRBV20-1,CSATLPPKNTEAFF,TGCAGTGCTACCCTACCTCCGAAGAACACTGAAGCTTTCTTT
TRBJ1-1,many,TRBD1,TRBV18,CASSPPGQERREAFF,TGTGCCAGCTCACCACCGGGACAGGAACGAAGGGAAGCTTTCTTT
TRBJ2-5,few,.,TRBV4-2,CASSQDFPQLETQYF,TGTGCCAGCAGCCAAGATTTTCCACAACTAGAGACCCAGTACTTC
TRBJ2-2,.,TRBD2,TRBV7-2,CASSFVAGGTGELFF,TGTGCCAGCAGCTTTGTAGCGGGGGGCACCGGGGAGCTGTTTTTT
TRBJ1-2,.,TRBD1,TRBV10-3,CAISDPGQGNYGYTF,TGTGCCATCAGTGACCCGGGACAGGGGAACTATGGCTACACCTTC
TRBJ2-7,few,TRBD1,TRBV29-1,CSVESGTAVGEQYF,TGCAGCGTTGAGTCCGGGACAGCCGTCGGCGAGCAGTACTTC
TRBJ2-1,many,TRBD2,TRBV20-1,CSANSGSLYNEQFF,TGCAGTGCTAACAGCGGGAGCCTCTACAATGAGCAGTTCTTC
TRBJ1-2,few,.,TRBV29-1,CSVEMIERGSNYGYTF,TGCAGCGTTGAAATGATCGAAAGGGGCTCTAACTATGGCTACACCTTC
TRBJ2-5,.,.,TRBV29-1,CSALRGRQETQYF,TGCAGCGCCCTCAGGGGCAGACAAGAGACCCAGTACTTC
TRBJ2-7,.,.,TRBV27,CASSLDSRDLWDPADEQYF,TGTGCCAGCAGTTTAGACAGCCGGGACCTATGGGACCCGGCGGACGAGCAGTACTTC
TRBJ2-5,few,.,TRBV20-1,CSAASRDRLRETQYF,TGCAGTGCGGCCTCCCGGGACCGACTCCGAGAGACCCAGTACTTC
TRBJ2-5,many,.,TRBV4-2,CASSQVASKEETQYF,TGTGCCAGCAGCCAAGTCGCTAGCAAAGAAGAGACCCAGTACTTC
TRBJ1-5,many,.,TRBV10-3,CAISDLSNQPQHF,TGTGCCATCAGTGACCTTTCCAATCAGCCCCAGCATTTT